These 23 T cell receptor beta chains were all obtained from the same sample, sequenced in a study of blood T cell repertoires in COVID-19. Profiled with immunoSEQ multiplex PCR; TCRdb holds only in-frame clones, not every one. The sample yields a few hundred thousand clones, around 80% seen once. The sequencing sample was made of PBMCs or T cells enriched from blood (not recorded which). These receptors all stem from a woman between 40 and 55 years old with acute COVID-19.

This chain uses TRBV19 with TRBJ1-1, with 8 bases aligning to TRBD1. The V gene end was trimmed by 7 bases and the J gene end by 5 bases; junction bases not matched to a gene: 6. CDR1 and CDR2 (germline): LNHDA, SQIVND (reference sequence). This CDR3 comprises 13 residues. CDR3 residues: CASTGQGRTEAFF. As DNA, the CDR3 is TGTGCCAGTACCGGACAGGGAAGGACTGAAGCTTTCTTT. Using reference TRBV19 and TRBJ1-1 for the parts outside the CDR3, the full variable domain is DGGITQSPKYLFRKEGQNVTLSCEQNLNHDAMYWYRQDPGQGLRLIYYSQIVNDFQKGDIAEGYSVSREKKESFPLTVTSAQKNPTAFYLCASTGQGRTEAFFGQGTRLTVV.

The chain employs TRBV7-2 and TRBJ2-1; 8 bases are shared with TRBD2. The J segment lost 7 bases and the V segment lost 5 bases, leaving 13 bases of the junction unmatched. Germline assignment: CDR1 SGHTA and CDR2 FQGNSA. The CDR3 runs 16 residues. CDR3 region: CASSPERIAGGNEQFF. The CDR3 region has the DNA TGTGCCAGCAGCCCTGAAAGGATCGCGGGGGGTAATGAGCAGTTCTTC.

The rearrangement uses TRBV14 and TRBJ2-1, with TRBD2 matching 9 bases. V gave up 0 bases and J gave up 7 bases; unmatched junction bases: 13. The CDR3 is 18 amino acids. CDR1 and CDR2 (germline): SGHDN, FVKESK. In DNA form, the CDR3 reads TGTGCCAGCAGCCAAGAGGTTTTGCGGGAGGGCCTCTGGAATGAGCAGTTCTTC. Its translation is CASSQEVLREGLWNEQFF.

The DNA of the CDR3 is TGTGCCAGCAGTCATCGGGGTAGTTTAAATGGCTACACCTTC. Amino acid sequence: CASSHRGSLNGYTF. This chain connects TRBV6-5 to TRBJ1-2; no clear D. The CDR3 totals 14 residues. Germline CDR1 reads MNHEY; CDR2 reads SVGAGI. The germline V and J ends were trimmed by 5 bases and 6 bases, with 16 bases remaining between them.

The chain employs TRBV7-9 and TRBJ2-1, with 11 bases fitting TRBD2. The CDR3 totals 16 residues. The ends lost 7 bases at V and 6 bases at J; junction bases unmatched: 11. The germline CDR1 and CDR2 sequences are SEHNR and FQNEAQ (reference sequence). CDR3 in DNA: TGTGCCAGCACCCAAGGGACTAGCGGATTCATCAATGAGCAGTTCTTC. It codes for CASTQGTSGFINEQFF.

V usage is TRBV5-8 and J usage is TRBJ1-4, with 9 positions matching TRBD1. The germline V gene encodes CDR1 SGHTS and CDR2 YDEGEE. V gave up 3 bases and J gave up 8 bases; unmatched junction bases: 8. The CDR3 contains 15 residues. The CDR3: CASSSGQGSREKLFF. The DNA for the CDR3 is TGTGCCAGCAGCTCAGGACAGGGGAGTCGGGAAAAACTGTTTTTT.

This chain joins TRBV5-6 and TRBJ1-6; D unclear. The CDR3 runs 13 residues. Between the trimmed V and J ends, which lost 0 bases and 13 bases, there was a span of 11 bases. Per germline, CDR1 SGHDT and CDR2 YYEEEE. The CDR3 nucleotides are TGTGCCAGCAGCTTGGTCGACCGGGAGCCCCTCCACTTT. It encodes CASSLVDREPLHF. Together with reference TRBV5-6 and TRBJ1-6, the CDR3 gives the full variable domain: DAGVTQSPTHLIKTRGQQVTLRCSPKSGHDTVSWYQQALGQGPQFIFQYYEEEERQRGNFPDRFSGHQFPNYSSELNVNALLLGDSALYLCASSLVDREPLHFGNGTRLTVT.

The chain links TRBV3-1 (or the pseudogene TRBV3-2) to TRBJ1-2; D might be TRBD1 (5 bases). Trimming removed 4 bases from V and 4 bases from J, with 10 bases in between. The CDR3 totals 13 residues. In germline, CDR1 is LGHDT, CDR2 YNNKEL (reference sequence). The DNA of the CDR3 is TGTGCCAGCAGCCCGGGACTGCTCTATGGCTACACCTTC. Translated: CASSPGLLYGYTF.

V is TRBV6-5 and J is TRBJ2-2, with a weak D call TRBD1 (6 bases). V was trimmed by 4 bases and J by 0 bases, leaving 9 bases between them. Germline assignment: CDR1 MNHEY and CDR2 SVGAGI. The CDR3 runs to 15 residues. CDR3 residues: CASSLRTANTGELFF. The CDR3 coding sequence is TGTGCCAGCAGTTTAAGGACAGCGAACACCGGGGAGCTGTTTTTT.

The chain couples TRBV18 to TRBJ1-6; a possible D gene is TRBD1 (5 bases). The CDR3 has 16 residues. Trimming stripped 2 bases from V and 7 bases from J, with 15 bases between. Germline V lookup: CDR1 KGHSH, CDR2 LQKENI. The CDR3 here is CASSPRGGALNSPLHF. In DNA, the CDR3 is TGTGCCAGCTCACCAAGGGGAGGAGCCTTGAATTCACCCCTCCACTTT.

The rearrangement uses TRBV21-1 and TRBJ2-2; the table names TRBD1, a call not compared with the DNA. TRBV21-1 is classified as a pseudogene. The CDR3 loop spans 15 amino acids. This CDR3 is CASSKVQGAPGELFF. CDR3 DNA sequence: TGTGCCAGCAGCAAAGTACAGGGGGCTCCCGGGGAGCTGTTTTTT.

The chain links TRBV4-1 to TRBJ2-5; 16 bases agree with TRBD2. J lost 4 bases, V lost 4 bases, and 6 bases had no gene match. This CDR3 contains 17 residues. Germline-derived CDR1 and CDR2 are MGHRA and YSYEKL. DNA for the CDR3: TGCGCCAGCAGCCTGGGGACTAGCGGGGGGGAACGAGAGACCCAGTACTTC. It yields the protein CASSLGTSGGERETQYF.

The chain carries TRBV13 and TRBJ1-6; D is perhaps TRBD1 (6 bases). Germline CDR1 reads PRHDT; CDR2 reads FYEKMQ (reference sequence). The ends were cut back, 5 bases at V and 9 bases at J, with 14 bases in the middle. The CDR3 runs 14 residues. The CDR3 region is CASSPRQDGSPLHF. CDR3 sequence (DNA): TGTGCCAGCAGCCCGAGACAGGACGGTTCACCCCTCCACTTT.

V and J are TRBV3-1 (or the pseudogene TRBV3-2) and TRBJ2-7; no firm D call. The CDR3 runs 13 residues. V dropped 0 bases and J dropped 7 bases, with 10 bases sitting between them. CDR1 and CDR2 (germline): LGHDT, YNNKEL (reference sequence). The CDR3 is CASSQDGQLEQYF. DNA for the CDR3: TGTGCCAGCAGCCAAGATGGGCAGTTGGAGCAGTACTTC.

This clone turned up a few times. The V gene is TRBV10-3, the J gene TRBJ1-2; TRBD1 matches at 7 bases. CDR1 and CDR2 (germline): ENHRY, SYGVKD. The CDR3 is 13 amino acids. The junction had 3 bases not matched to a gene; V was cut back by 5 bases and J by 3 bases. CDR3 sequence (DNA): TGTGCCATCAGTAGACAGGGAGACTATGGCTACACCTTC. Its translation: CAISRQGDYGYTF.

CDR3 residues: CASSSGQANQPQHF. CDR3 in DNA: TGTGCCAGCTCATCGGGACAGGCCAATCAGCCCCAGCATTTT. V and J are TRBV18 and TRBJ1-5; TRBD1 matches at 8 bases. The CDR3 length is 14 residues. CDR1 and CDR2 from the germline V gene are KGHSH and LQKENI. Germline trimming cut 5 bases from V and 3 bases from J; bases unmatched to any gene: 3. Looking up the rest from reference TRBV18 and TRBJ1-5 gives the full variable domain: NAGVMQNPRHLVRRRGQEARLRCSPMKGHSHVYWYRQLPEEGLKFMVYLQKENIIDESGMPKERFSAEFPKEGPSILRIQQVVRGDSAAYFCASSSGQANQPQHFGDGTRLSIL.

V is TRBV20-1 and J is TRBJ2-7; D is ambiguous. Germline V CDR1 and CDR2: DFQATT, SNEGSKA (reference sequence). Trimming took off 4 bases at V and 13 bases at J, with 17 bases between the two ends. This CDR3 comprises 11 residues. The CDR3 loop reads CSATPRGPSYF. CDR3 in DNA: TGCAGTGCTACCCCGAGAGGTCCTTCTTACTTC.

V usage is TRBV2 and J usage is TRBJ2-2; tentative D call: TRBD1 (6 bases). The CDR3 sequence is 14 residues long. CDR1 is SNHLY and CDR2 is FYNNEI in the germline V gene. Trimming removed 6 bases at V and 1 base at J, with 9 bases between. CDR3 DNA: TGTGCCAGCAGGACAGGACAGAACACCGGGGAGCTGTTTTTT. It is translated as CASRTGQNTGELFF.

The chain recombines TRBV5-4 with TRBJ2-7; TRBD1 agrees at 7 bases. Per the germline V gene, CDR1 is SGHNT and CDR2 is YYREEE (reference sequence). Unmatched junction bases numbered 12, after V lost 4 bases and J lost 2 bases. The CDR3 contains 16 residues. In DNA form, the CDR3 reads TGTGCCAGCAGCCTACCCGGACAGGATAGGACCTACGAGCAGTACTTC. As protein: CASSLPGQDRTYEQYF.

With respect to this clone: Other DNA variants within this sample encode the same CDR3. The chain employs TRBV19 and TRBJ2-7, with a tentative D call TRBD2 (6 bases). Trimming took off 4 bases at V and 3 bases at J, with 13 bases between the two ends. CDR1 is LNHDA and CDR2 is SQIVND in the germline V gene (reference sequence). The length of the CDR3 is 14 residues. The CDR3 DNA sequence: TGTGCCAGTAGTACTCCGGGACTGGTCTACGAGCAGTACTTC. Translation gives CASSTPGLVYEQYF.

The gene calls are TRBV6-4 and TRBJ1-2, with D uncertain. The CDR3 loop spans 12 amino acids. The V gene's germline CDR1 is MRHNA and CDR2 SNTAGT. Trimming took off 2 bases at V and 8 bases at J, with 9 bases between the two ends. Here the CDR3 DNA reads TGTGCCAGCAGTGACAATGGGAGCGGCTACACCTTC. Encoded protein: CASSDNGSGYTF.

This sequence joins TRBV15 and TRBJ2-7, with 8 bases that match TRBD1. After removal of 3 bases from V and 7 bases from J, the junction contained 5 bases not matched to a gene. Germline loops: CDR1 LNHNV, CDR2 YYDKDF (reference sequence). The CDR3 loop spans 13 amino acids. CDR3 sequence: CATSRDRDGEQYF. The DNA of the CDR3 is TGTGCCACCAGCAGGGACAGGGATGGGGAGCAGTACTTC.

This clone was recorded at least ten times. The J gene is TRBJ1-6, the V gene TRBV19; the match to TRBD1 covers 11 bases. Trimming took 3 bases from V and 9 from J; bases not matched to a gene: 7. CDR3 size: 16 residues. In germline, CDR1 is LNHDA, CDR2 SQIVND (reference sequence). The CDR3 sequence is CASSMAWDRGTSPLHF. In DNA form, the CDR3 reads TGTGCCAGTAGTATGGCTTGGGACAGGGGGACTTCACCCCTCCACTTT.